This T cell receptor beta chain is drawn from a study of blood T cells in healthy people across ages (dated by TCRdb to between 2015 and 2016). At the level of the whole study: In model experiments, template switching captured roughly one uniquely barcoded TCR beta cDNA molecule for every two T cells. To avoid experimental bias, donors of different ages were randomly spread across the sequencing lanes. The donors were split into four age groups: young (average about 16 years), middle-aged (roughly 39), aged (approximately 60) and long-lived (roughly 88). Using deep sequencing normalized with unique cDNA molecular identifiers, the study measured how TCR beta repertoire diversity changes with age. Using the same blood draw, the study looked at two additional independent replicas of 1 million unique cDNA reads for two donors, one aged 18 to 29 and the other aged 80 or older. Study-level results and caveats: Conclusive comparison of naive and antigen-experienced compartments was prevented by the profiling of bulk unsorted PBMCs. Estimates of total diversity from one million sequenced T cells were regarded as lower bounds and underestimates. Observed TCR beta diversity correlated strongly with the percentage of naive T cells measured by flow cytometry. As age increased, observed TCR beta diversity per million T cells dropped in a roughly linear way, and a significant reduction was already evident by age about 40. Compared with the aged group, the long-lived group had more naive CD4+ T cells, fewer expanded clones and increased TCR diversity, a pattern suggesting age selection. Because donor CMV infection status was unknown, age-related changes in expanded clonotypes were potentially confounded.

This clonotype was seen a handful of times. Its antigen specificity is not known. Base qualities are not at hand, and no much larger clone is one base apart. Receptor libraries were prepared by 5' RACE. The listed sequencing device is Illumina HiSeq 2500. A second PCR of about 6 to 12 cycles was performed with a sample-barcoded 5' primer and a J-beta primer mix. Each TCR beta cDNA molecule received a unique molecular identifier from a template-switch 5' adaptor carrying 12 random nucleotides. At least 2.5 million CDR3-containing paired-end reads were obtained from each sample. The Mint cDNA synthesis kit, primed by a TRBC-specific oligonucleotide, was used to synthesize first-strand cDNA from all RNA. Following uracil-DNA glycosylase treatment, all cDNA underwent a first 18-cycle PCR with the universal primers M1SS and BC2_uni_R. As for how the authors treated the data: For normalization, 1 million high-quality reads were randomly selected from each sample, with every read carrying a distinct molecular identifier. Reads with shared molecular identifiers were discarded instead of being binned into consensus sequences. MiTCR, with a Q25 quality threshold and the strictest error-elimination algorithm, was used for CDR3 identification, clonotype clustering and error correction. Lower-bound total TCR beta diversity was estimated with a nonparametric unseen species model using Euler transformation. TCRdb trimmed public reads at Q25 via fastp, called clones via MiXCR and kept in-frame beta chains. Rows with one shared CDR3 protein collapse into an entry with the most common genes and DNA. What appears here as the V and J calls and clone size reflects TCRdb's work, not the paper's. This sample comprises some 780,000 distinct CDR3 sequences, roughly 50% of them detected only once. The ten largest clones add up to around 25% of the sample.

Systemically healthy Caucasian individuals from Russia, some 38 in total and aged about 6 to 100 years, were included as donors. Roughly 11 milliliters of peripheral blood were drawn from each donor into EDTA-treated Vacutainer tubes. PBMCs were isolated by Ficoll-Paque density-gradient centrifugation, with at least 6 million obtained per sample. Total RNA, at least 6 micrograms per sample, was extracted from PBMCs with Trizol reagent. For every donor, an aliquot of PBMCs went through flow cytometry to measure the percentages of naive CD45RAhigh/CD27high T cells. For this chain, trimming is 5 bases at the V end and 6 bases at the J end, and the number of junction bases without a gene match is 7. The germline V gene (reference sequence) supplies CDR1 DFQATT and CDR2 SNEGSKA. Inclusive of the bounding cysteine and phenylalanine, the CDR3 is 13 residues long. Just the 39-base CDR3 DNA is kept, in frame starting at base 1.

The sequenced sample consisted of blood. The chain employs TRBV20-1 and TRBJ2-5, with 9 central nucleotides matching TRBD2. This receptor was obtained from a man aged 40-50 years in good health. The DNA sequence follows: TGCAGTGCTCTCCTAGCGGGACTAAAGACCCAGTACTTC. Its amino acids are CSALLAGLKTQYF.